Below are 14 T cell receptor beta chains sequenced from a single sample in a study of beta chain features in type 1 diabetes. Reverse transcribing all isolated RNA meant expressed TCRB transcripts were sequenced. Assay used: immunoSEQ multiplex PCR; TCRdb lists only in-frame clones, some missing. The table shows 900,000 or so clones, with about a sixth occurring only once. Sequencing was done on a sample of naive CD4+ T cells from blood. The source is a woman aged 18-29 years in good health.

This rearrangement joins TRBV21-1 to TRBJ1-4. TRBV21-1 is an annotated pseudogene. CDR3 size: 11 residues. The CDR3 loop is CASEGFEKLFF. The CDR3 DNA reads as TGTGCCAGCGAGGGTTTTGAAAAACTGTTTTTT.

The J gene is TRBJ2-5, the V gene TRBV28; 9 bases map to TRBD1. This CDR3 comprises 14 residues. The germline CDR1 and CDR2 sequences are MDHEN and SYDVKM. V gave up 6 bases and J gave up 3 bases; unmatched junction bases: 5. CDR3 coding DNA: TGTGCCAGCAGGGTACAGGGGGCGGAAGAGACCCAGTACTTC. Translation gives CASRVQGAEETQYF.

This chain uses TRBV4-2 with TRBJ2-7; perhaps D is TRBD1 or TRBD2 (5 bases each). Germline V gene sequence: CDR1 LGHNA, CDR2 YNFKEQ. The CDR3 sequence is 15 residues long. The V end was cut by 0 bases, the J end by 4 bases, with 13 bases between. The CDR3 DNA reads TGTGCCAGCAGCCAAGATCGGGGCAGGAGATACGAGCAGTACTTC. It encodes CASSQDRGRRYEQYF.

This clone was detected a few times. The rearrangement uses TRBV28 and TRBJ2-5; no definite D call. The CDR3 spans 13 residues. Trimming removed 4 bases from V and 7 bases from J, with 13 bases in between. CDR1 MDHEN and CDR2 SYDVKM come from the germline V gene. The CDR3 sequence: CASSSPDRGTQYF. CDR3 coding DNA: TGTGCCAGCAGTTCACCAGACCGCGGGACCCAGTACTTC.

The table lists this clone with a few counts. The CDR3 sequence: CASSLTVSGNTIYF. The CDR3 DNA follows: TGTGCCAGCAGTTTAACAGTCTCTGGAAACACCATATATTTT. V gene TRBV28 combines with J gene TRBJ1-3; no reliable D call. Germline V CDR1 and CDR2: MDHEN, SYDVKM. Trimming pared 2 bases from V and 0 bases from J, leaving 5 bases between. CDR3 size: 14 residues. Combining the CDR3 with reference TRBV28 and TRBJ1-3 gives the whole variable domain DVKVTQSSRYLVKRTGEKVFLECVQDMDHENMFWYRQDPGLGLRLIYFSYDVKMKEKGDIPEGYSVSREKKERFSLILESASTNQTSMYLCASSLTVSGNTIYFGEGSWLTVV.

The V gene is TRBV7-2, the J gene TRBJ1-1; 7 bases agree with TRBD1. Germline loops: CDR1 SGHTA, CDR2 FQGNSA. V was pared by 5 bases and J by 4 bases, with 13 bases of the junction left unmatched. This CDR3 spans 16 amino acids. The CDR3 nucleotides read TGTGCCAGCAGCGGGATGGGACAGCTAGGCGGCACTGAAGCTTTCTTT. Translation gives CASSGMGQLGGTEAFF. Variable domain in full (rest from reference TRBV7-2 and TRBJ1-1): GAGVSQSPSNKVTEKGKDVELRCDPISGHTALYWYRQSLGQGLEFLIYFQGNSAPDKSGLPSDRFSAERTGGSVSTLTIQRTQQEDSAVYLCASSGMGQLGGTEAFFGQGTRLTVV.

The chain recombines TRBV5-1 with TRBJ2-3; D not certain. Trimming removed 3 bases from V and 0 bases from J, with 8 bases in between. The CDR3 is made up of 14 amino acids. The germline V gene has CDR1 SGHRS and CDR2 YFSETQ. CDR3 nucleotides: TGCGCCAGCAGCTCCCTGATCAGCACAGATACGCAGTATTTT. It translates to CASSSLISTDTQYF.

The chain combines TRBV6-6 with TRBJ1-2; 8 nucleotides line up with TRBD1. The CDR3 length is 14 residues. Germline assignment: CDR1 MNHNY and CDR2 SVGAGI (reference sequence). V lost 4 bases, J lost 4 bases, and 5 bases stayed unmatched. CDR3 DNA sequence: TGTGCCAGCAGTTCCCGACAGGGGAGCTATGGCTACACCTTC. Translating it yields CASSSRQGSYGYTF.

V is TRBV4-1 and J is TRBJ1-2; D uncertain. The germline V gene has CDR1 MGHRA and CDR2 YSYEKL. The CDR3 extends over 13 amino acids. The germline V and J ends were trimmed by 3 bases and 4 bases, with 9 bases remaining between them. The CDR3 loop reads CASSHTGAYGYTF. CDR3 nucleotides: TGCGCCAGCAGCCATACCGGTGCCTATGGCTACACCTTC.

This clone has more than one count but fewer than ten. The chain has TRBV7-2 and TRBJ2-7, with D possibly being TRBD1 or TRBD2 (5 bases each). V was shortened by 5 bases and J by 7 bases, with 21 bases between the two germline ends. Germline-derived CDR1 and CDR2 are SGHTA and FQGNSA. The CDR3 totals 15 residues. DNA of the CDR3: TGTGCCAGCAGCCCGGGACGATTCCTTCTCTATGAGCAGTACTTC. Translation gives CASSPGRFLLYEQYF. The full variable domain, with the rest looked up from reference TRBV7-2 and TRBJ2-7, is GAGVSQSPSNKVTEKGKDVELRCDPISGHTALYWYRQSLGQGLEFLIYFQGNSAPDKSGLPSDRFSAERTGGSVSTLTIQRTQQEDSAVYLCASSPGRFLLYEQYFGPGTRLTVT.

The rearrangement joins TRBV6-1 to TRBJ1-4, with 9 bases fitting TRBD1. The germline gives CDR1 MNHNS, CDR2 SASEGT. V trimming: 7 bases; J trimming: 8 bases; junction bases outside the gene matches: 5. This CDR3 has 13 residues. In DNA, the CDR3 is TGTGCCAGCAACAGGGGGCAGGAGGAAAAACTGTTTTTT. Its protein is CASNRGQEEKLFF.

In this sample, this clone turned up a few times. V is TRBV28 and J is TRBJ2-1, with TRBD1 as a possible D gene (5 bases). CDR3 size: 12 residues. The V end lost 2 bases, the J end lost 9 bases, and 8 bases lay between the germline ends. Per germline, CDR1 MDHEN and CDR2 SYDVKM. The CDR3 region has the DNA TGTGCCAGCAGTTTAACAGGATTTGAGCAGTTCTTC. It encodes CASSLTGFEQFF.

This clone was observed a handful of times. The rearrangement uses TRBV10-3 and TRBJ2-1; TRBD1 aligns across 8 bases. The CDR3 runs 13 residues. CDR1 is ENHRY and CDR2 is SYGVKD in the germline V gene. V dropped 11 bases and J dropped 6; count of bases not matched to a gene: 9. Here the CDR3 DNA reads TGTGCCTCCGCAGGGGGCCCTCGCAATGAGCAGTTCTTC. Translation: CASAGGPRNEQFF.

The chain has TRBV18 and TRBJ1-4; D ambiguous. The CDR3 is 15 residues long. V was cut by 1 base and J by 4 bases, with 10 bases left in between. Germline V gene lookup returns CDR1 KGHSH and CDR2 LQKENI. CDR3 loop: CASSPLDPHNEKLFF. In nucleotides, the CDR3 is TGTGCCAGCTCACCACTAGATCCTCATAATGAAAAACTGTTTTTT.